This passage covers 13 T cell receptor beta chains from one sample sequenced in a study of ipilimumab plus nivolumab after autologous stem cell transplantation. This table comes from immunoSEQ multiplex PCR, and its TCRdb copy is limited to in-frame clones, with some not included. The sample consists of roughly 86,000 clones, approximately 86% of them appearing once. This sample comprised PBMCs, obtained in a trial of ipilimumab plus nivolumab as post-transplant consolidation. All receptors derive from a male donor with diffuse large B-cell lymphoma.

The CDR3 region has the DNA TGTGCCTGGAGTACAGGGGGTCTGTGGAGTCAGCCCCAGCATTTT. Translated, it gives CAWSTGGLWSQPQHF. The chain uses TRBV30 and TRBJ1-5, with TRBD1 identical over 8 bases. Germline V gene data show CDR1 as GTSNPN and CDR2 as SVGIG (reference sequence). This CDR3 contains 15 residues. The trim removed 2 bases at V and 6 bases at J, leaving 9 bases unmatched.

This chain connects TRBV7-8 to TRBJ1-3; D is uncertain. The V and J ends lost 5 bases and 0 bases respectively, with 11 bases between them. The CDR3 loop spans 15 amino acids. CDR1 and CDR2 from the germline V gene are SGHVS and FQNEAQ. CDR3 nucleotide sequence: TGTGCCAGCAGCCTACAGACCACCTCTGGAAACACCATATATTTT. Its protein product is CASSLQTTSGNTIYF.

This chain uses TRBV29-1 with TRBJ1-5; D is ambiguous. CDR1 is SQVTM, CDR2 ANQGSEA, per germline. Trimming cost V 5 bases and J 7 bases, with 15 bases left between them. The CDR3 sequence is 13 residues long. The CDR3 sequence is CSVRVNRDQPQHF. The CDR3 DNA reads TGCAGCGTTAGGGTAAATAGAGACCAGCCCCAGCATTTT.

This chain links TRBV6-6 with TRBJ2-7; 9 bases match TRBD1. Germline V CDR1 and CDR2: MNHNY, SVGAGI (reference sequence). The CDR3 consists of 16 residues. Trimming took 0 bases from V and 5 from J; bases not matched to a gene: 8. DNA for the CDR3: TGTGCCAGCAGTTACTCCCCGTCGGGACAGGGCGACGAGCAGTACTTC. Its protein product is CASSYSPSGQGDEQYF.

This chain joins TRBV5-6 and TRBJ1-4; D is uncertain. Germline loops: CDR1 SGHDT, CDR2 YYEEEE. The CDR3 is 13 residues long. The V end was cut by 0 bases, the J end by 8 bases, with 8 bases between. The CDR3 bases are TGTGCCAGCAGCTTGGGTACGGGAGAAAAACTGTTTTTT. Its protein is CASSLGTGEKLFF.

The V gene is TRBV19, the J gene TRBJ2-1; D gene unclear. CDR1 is LNHDA and CDR2 is SQIVND in the germline V gene (reference sequence). V was shortened by 2 bases and J by 5 bases, with 16 bases between the two germline ends. The CDR3 is 16 amino acids. CDR3: CASSISGPPVDNEQFF. The CDR3 coding sequence is TGTGCCAGTAGTATAAGTGGGCCACCCGTAGACAATGAGCAGTTCTTC.

The chain uses TRBV6-5 and TRBJ2-3; 8 nucleotides match TRBD2. Germline V lookup: CDR1 MNHEY, CDR2 SVGAGI. The CDR3 is made up of 16 amino acids. V lost 0 bases to trimming and J lost 3 bases; unmatched junction nucleotides: 5. DNA for the CDR3: TGTGCCAGCAGTTACTCGCTTGCGGGGGGTACAGATACGCAGTATTTT. Encoded protein: CASSYSLAGGTDTQYF.

Here the CDR3 DNA reads TGCGCCAGCAGCCCCAGGGCGGGGGGCTCCACCGGGGAGCTGTTTTTT. It codes for CASSPRAGGSTGELFF. V usage is TRBV5-1 and J usage is TRBJ2-2; TRBD2 matches 8 bases. The germline gives CDR1 SGHRS, CDR2 YFSETQ. The V and J ends lost 4 bases and 4 bases, in that order; junction bases with no gene match: 9. CDR3 length equals 16 residues.

The chain couples TRBV9 to TRBJ1-5; 10 bases are shared with TRBD1. The length of the CDR3 is 14 residues. Germline V gene data show CDR1 as SGDLS and CDR2 as YYNGEE. V lost 3 bases, J lost 7 bases, and 4 bases stayed unmatched. CDR3 loop: CASSEGQGQQPQHF. In DNA, the CDR3 is TGTGCCAGCAGCGAGGGACAGGGGCAACAGCCCCAGCATTTT.

This clone was observed a handful of times. V is TRBV7-6 and J is TRBJ1-6; 8 bases match TRBD1. The CDR3 contains 14 residues. Germline V gene data show CDR1 as SGHVS and CDR2 as FNYEAQ. With 5 bases clipped from V and 7 bases from J, the junction kept 4 bases outside the gene matches. The CDR3 bases are TGTGCCAGCAGCCCCCGGACAGGGAATTCACCCCTCCACTTT. Translating gives CASSPRTGNSPLHF.

V gene TRBV10-3 combines with J gene TRBJ2-7, with 7 bases identical to TRBD2. The germline CDR1 and CDR2 sequences are ENHRY and SYGVKD. V shed 2 bases, J shed 2 bases, and the junction held 6 bases outside the gene matches. The CDR3 length is 15 residues. In DNA, the CDR3 is TGTGCCATCAGTGAGGGAGCGGGGAGTCCCTACGAGCAGTACTTC. This sequence encodes CAISEGAGSPYEQYF.

J is TRBJ1-4 and V is TRBV27; 7 bases fit TRBD1. This CDR3 spans 15 amino acids. Germline-derived CDR1 and CDR2 are MNHEY and SMNVEV (reference sequence). J was trimmed by 8 bases and V by 5 bases; bases with no gene match: 11. The CDR3 DNA reads as TGTGCCAGCAGTAGCCTACAGGGGAAAGCGGAAAAACTGTTTTTT. It translates to CASSSLQGKAEKLFF.

The rearrangement joins TRBV4-2 to TRBJ2-3; no clear D. The V and J ends lost 1 base and 1 base respectively, with 9 bases between them. Per germline, CDR1 LGHNA and CDR2 YNFKEQ. CDR3 size: 15 residues. The CDR3 DNA reads as TGTGCCAGCAGCCAAGGGAACTCGGGCACAGATACGCAGTATTTT. This gives the protein CASSQGNSGTDTQYF.